This T cell receptor beta chain derives from a study of control samples from healthy donors and cancer patients (dated by TCRdb to 2018 to 2021). Comments on this clone: The target of this receptor is not known. Qualities for individual bases were not recorded, and no much larger clone is one base off.

Receptors were amplified or captured by the immunoSEQ multiplex PCR assay. Sourced from immuneACCESS, this table was stored by TCRdb with only in-frame sequences that have V and J called. A share of the clones is absent; for the studies checked, an unresolved V gene accounts for under half, and the remainder has no known explanation. This sample has just under 75,000 clones in its table, and roughly 87% of those were observed once. The top ten clonotypes cover under 4.5% of the sample. The germline ends are 14 bases apart after V is trimmed by 8 bases and J by 0 bases. CDR1 and CDR2 are drawn from the germline V gene: MDHEN, SYDVKM. Including cysteine and phenylalanine, the CDR3 has 14 amino acids. CDR3 DNA is the only sequence kept; it has 42 bases, read in frame from the first base.

The receptor was derived from a woman in her forties or fifties in good health. The sample comprised blood. The sequence is built from TRBV28 and TRBJ2-7, and TRBD2 may be the D gene, going by 5 matching bases. The sequence in DNA is TGTGCCAGCGCCACCCTAGCCACCTCCTACGAGCAGTACTTC. This gives the protein CASATLATSYEQYF.